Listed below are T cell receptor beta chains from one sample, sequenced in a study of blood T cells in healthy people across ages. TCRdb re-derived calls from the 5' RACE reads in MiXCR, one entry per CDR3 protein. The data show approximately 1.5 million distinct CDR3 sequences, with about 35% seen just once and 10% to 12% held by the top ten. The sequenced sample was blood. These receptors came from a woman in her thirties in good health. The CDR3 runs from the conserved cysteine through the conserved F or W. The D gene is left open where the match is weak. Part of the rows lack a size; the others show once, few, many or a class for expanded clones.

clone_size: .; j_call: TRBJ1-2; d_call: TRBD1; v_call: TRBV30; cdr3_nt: TGTGCTATGGATACCCGAGACAGGGGGTCCTATGGCTACACCTTC; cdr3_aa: CAMDTRDRGSYGYTF
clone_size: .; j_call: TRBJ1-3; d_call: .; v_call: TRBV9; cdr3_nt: TGTGCCAGCAGCGTAGAGGACTTCCCAGGACGAAACACCATATATTTT; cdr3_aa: CASSVEDFPGRNTIYF
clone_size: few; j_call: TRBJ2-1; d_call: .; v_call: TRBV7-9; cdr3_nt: TGTGCCAGCAGCATCCCGAGATATGAGCAGTTCTTC; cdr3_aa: CASSIPRYEQFF
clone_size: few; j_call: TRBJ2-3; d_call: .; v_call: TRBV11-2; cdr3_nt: TGTGCCAGCAGCGTGCGCCTAGAGAAACTAGGGGTAGATACGCAGTATTTT; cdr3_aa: CASSVRLEKLGVDTQYF
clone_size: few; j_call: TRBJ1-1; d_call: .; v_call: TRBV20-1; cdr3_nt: TGCAGTGCTCGCCGTGGACCCGTGGTCACTGAAGCTTTCTTT; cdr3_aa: CSARRGPVVTEAFF
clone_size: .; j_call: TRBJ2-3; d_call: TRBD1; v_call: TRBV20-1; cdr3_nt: TGCAGTGCCGAATGGGACAGGGGTGGCACAGATACGCAGTATTTT; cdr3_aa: CSAEWDRGGTDTQYF
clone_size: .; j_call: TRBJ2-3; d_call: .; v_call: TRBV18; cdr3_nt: TGTGCCAGCTCACCACCGTCCGGGGGTCGGCGCACAGATACGCAGTATTTT; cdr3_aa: CASSPPSGGRRTDTQYF
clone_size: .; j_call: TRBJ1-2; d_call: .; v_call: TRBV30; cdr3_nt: TGTGCCTGGAGGCAAGACAGTAACTATGGCTACACCTTC; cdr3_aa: CAWRQDSNYGYTF
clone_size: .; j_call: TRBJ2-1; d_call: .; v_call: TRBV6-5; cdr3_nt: TGTGCCAGCAGTTACGCTGCGAGGAATGAGCAGTTCTTC; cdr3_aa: CASSYAARNEQFF
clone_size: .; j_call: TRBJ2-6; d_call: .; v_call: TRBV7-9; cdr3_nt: TGTGCCAGCAGCTTAGTTCGTGGGGCCAACGTCCTGACTTTC; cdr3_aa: CASSLVRGANVLTF
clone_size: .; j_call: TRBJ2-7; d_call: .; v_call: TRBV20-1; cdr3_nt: TGCAGTGCTAGAGATCATCGCGGAGCCGTCTACGAGCAGTACTTC; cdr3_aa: CSARDHRGAVYEQYF
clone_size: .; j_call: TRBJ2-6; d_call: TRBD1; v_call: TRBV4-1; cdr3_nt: TGCGCCAGCAGCCGTGGACAGGGGGCGGCTGGGGCCAACGTCCTGACTTTC; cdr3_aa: CASSRGQGAAGANVLTF
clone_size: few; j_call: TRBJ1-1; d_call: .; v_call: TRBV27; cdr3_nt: TGTGCCAGCAGTTTCCGAGGACTCCTGGCGGACACTGAAGCTTTCTTT; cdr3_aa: CASSFRGLLADTEAFF
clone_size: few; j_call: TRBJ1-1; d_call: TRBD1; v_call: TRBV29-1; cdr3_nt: TGCAGCGTGGGCAGACAGGGTTGGACTGAAGCTTTCTTT; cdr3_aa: CSVGRQGWTEAFF
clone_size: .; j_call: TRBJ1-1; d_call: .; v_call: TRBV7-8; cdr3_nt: TGTGCCAGCAGCTTTAATGAGGGTCACACTGAAGCTTTCTTT; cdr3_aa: CASSFNEGHTEAFF
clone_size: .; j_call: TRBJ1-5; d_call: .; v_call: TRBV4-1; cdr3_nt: TGCGCCAGTAGCCTAACAACCGGGAGGTACAATCAGCCCCAGCATTTT; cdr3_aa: CASSLTTGRYNQPQHF
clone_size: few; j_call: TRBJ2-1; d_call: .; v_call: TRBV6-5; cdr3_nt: TGTGCCAGCAGCCCCCGGGGAGACTACAATGAGCAGTTCTTC; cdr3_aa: CASSPRGDYNEQFF
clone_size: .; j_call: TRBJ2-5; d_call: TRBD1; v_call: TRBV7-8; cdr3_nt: TGTGCCAGCAGCTTGACAGGGGCTCTGGCAGAGACCCAGTACTTC; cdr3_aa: CASSLTGALAETQYF
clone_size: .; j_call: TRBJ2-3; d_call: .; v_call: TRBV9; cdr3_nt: TGTGCCAGCAGCGGGGACACCAGCACAGATACGCAGTATTTT; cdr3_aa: CASSGDTSTDTQYF
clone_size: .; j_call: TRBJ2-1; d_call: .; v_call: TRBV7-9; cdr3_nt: TGTGCCAGCAGCCTTACACCAAACTCCTACAATGAGCAGTTCTTC; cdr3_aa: CASSLTPNSYNEQFF
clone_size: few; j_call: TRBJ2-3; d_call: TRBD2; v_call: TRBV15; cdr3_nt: TGTGCCACCAGCAGTAAACTAGCGGGAGTCATCACAGATACGCAGTATTTT; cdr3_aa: CATSSKLAGVITDTQYF
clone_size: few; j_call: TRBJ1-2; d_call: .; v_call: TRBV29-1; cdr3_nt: TGCAGCGACGGCGAGATCTATGGCTACACCTTC; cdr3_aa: CSDGEIYGYTF
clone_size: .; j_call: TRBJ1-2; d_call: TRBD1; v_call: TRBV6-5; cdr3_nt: TGTGCCAGCACTGGAGGGGGCGGCTACACCTTC; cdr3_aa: CASTGGGGYTF
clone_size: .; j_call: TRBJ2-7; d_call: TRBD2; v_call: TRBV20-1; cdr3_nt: TGCAGTGCTCAACAAAGGACTAGCGGGAACGGCGAGCAGTACTTC; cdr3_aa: CSAQQRTSGNGEQYF
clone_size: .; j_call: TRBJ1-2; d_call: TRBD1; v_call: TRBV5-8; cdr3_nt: TGTGCCAGCAGCCCGCGGCCCGGGACAGGGGATACCTATGGCTACACCTTC; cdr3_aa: CASSPRPGTGDTYGYTF
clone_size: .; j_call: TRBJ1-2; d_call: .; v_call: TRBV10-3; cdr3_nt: TGTGCCATCAGTACTGAGGAGAATGGCTATGGCTACACCTTC; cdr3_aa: CAISTEENGYGYTF
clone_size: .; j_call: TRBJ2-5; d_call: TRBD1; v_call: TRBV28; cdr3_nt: TGTGCCAGCAGTTTTCCGGGACAGGTACAAGAGACCCAGTACTTC; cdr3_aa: CASSFPGQVQETQYF
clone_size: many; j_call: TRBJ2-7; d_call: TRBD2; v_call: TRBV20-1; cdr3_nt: TGCAGTGCTCCTAGCGGGGGGGTGACCTACGAGCAGTACTTC; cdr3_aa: CSAPSGGVTYEQYF
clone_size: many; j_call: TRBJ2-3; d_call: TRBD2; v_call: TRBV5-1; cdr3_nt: TGCGCCAGCACCCTAGCGGGAGTCTCAGATACGCAGTATTTT; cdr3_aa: CASTLAGVSDTQYF
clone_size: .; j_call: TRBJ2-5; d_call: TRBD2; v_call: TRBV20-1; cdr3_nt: TGCAGTGCTAGGGCCTCAGCGGGGGATACCCAAGAGACCCAGTACTTC; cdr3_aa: CSARASAGDTQETQYF
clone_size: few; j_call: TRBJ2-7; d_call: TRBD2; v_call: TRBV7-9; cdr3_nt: TGTGCCAGCAGCCGCCAGACTAGCGGGAGGACCGGCTCCTACGAGCAGTACTTC; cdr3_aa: CASSRQTSGRTGSYEQYF
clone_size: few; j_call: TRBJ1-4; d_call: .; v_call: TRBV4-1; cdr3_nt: TGCGCCAGCAGCCTGAGAGAAAGGAGGGAGGGTGAAAAACTGTTTTTT; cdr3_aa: CASSLRERREGEKLFF
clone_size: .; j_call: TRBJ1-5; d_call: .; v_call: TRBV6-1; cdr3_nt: TGTGCCAGCAGTGACTCCCTCAGCAATCAGCCCCAGCATTTT; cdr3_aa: CASSDSLSNQPQHF
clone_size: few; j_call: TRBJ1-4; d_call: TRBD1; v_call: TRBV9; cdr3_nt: TGTGCCAGCAGCGACGCATCAGGGGGTTCAACTAATGAAAAACTGTTTTTT; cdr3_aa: CASSDASGGSTNEKLFF
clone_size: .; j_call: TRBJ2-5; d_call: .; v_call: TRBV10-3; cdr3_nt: TGTGCCATCGGGGGCGGACTGGCGGTGGAGACCCAGTACTTC; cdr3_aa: CAIGGGLAVETQYF
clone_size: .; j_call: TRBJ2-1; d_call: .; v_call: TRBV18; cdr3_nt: TGTGCCAGCTCACCAACTAGCTCGAACAATGAGCAGTTCTTC; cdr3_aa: CASSPTSSNNEQFF
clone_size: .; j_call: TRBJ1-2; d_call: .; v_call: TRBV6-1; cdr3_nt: TGTGCCAGCAGTGAACCCTTCCAAGAAAACTATGGCTACACCTTC; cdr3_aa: CASSEPFQENYGYTF
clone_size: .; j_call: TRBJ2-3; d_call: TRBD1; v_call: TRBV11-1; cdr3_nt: TGTGCCAGCAGCTTTGGAGTGGGAAGGGGGCCGACAGATACGCAGTATTTT; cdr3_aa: CASSFGVGRGPTDTQYF
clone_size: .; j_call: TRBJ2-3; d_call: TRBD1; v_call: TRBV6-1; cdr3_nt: TGTGCCAGCAGAGAATACGACAGGGGAATCACAGATACGCAGTATTTT; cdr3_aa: CASREYDRGITDTQYF
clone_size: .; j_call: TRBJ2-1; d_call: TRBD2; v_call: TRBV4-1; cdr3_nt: TGCGCCAGCAGCCAAGATCGGACTAGCGGGAGCTCCTACAATGAGCAGTTCTTC; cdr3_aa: CASSQDRTSGSSYNEQFF
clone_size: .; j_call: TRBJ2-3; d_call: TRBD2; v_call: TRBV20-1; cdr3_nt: TGCAGTGCTAGGAGTTTTGGGACTAGCGGGGGAAGGAGGGCAGATACGCAGTATTTT; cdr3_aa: CSARSFGTSGGRRADTQYF
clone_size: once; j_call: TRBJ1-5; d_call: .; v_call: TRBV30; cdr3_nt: TGTGCCTGGGGCAGGGACCCTCCGGGGCCCCAGCATTTT; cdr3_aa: CAWGRDPPGPQHF
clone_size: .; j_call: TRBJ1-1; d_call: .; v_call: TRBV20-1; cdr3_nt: TGCAGTGCTAGAGAGCCCGGGGTTCGGAACACTGAAGCTTTCTTT; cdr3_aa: CSAREPGVRNTEAFF
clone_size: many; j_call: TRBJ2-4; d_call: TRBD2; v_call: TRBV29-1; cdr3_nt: TGCAGCGCCCAATGGACTAGCGGCATTCAGTACTTC; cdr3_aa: CSAQWTSGIQYF
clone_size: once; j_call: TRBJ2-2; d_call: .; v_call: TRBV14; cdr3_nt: TGTGCCAGCAGCCATCGGACTCACGCGAACACCGGGGAGCTGTTTTTT; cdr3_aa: CASSHRTHANTGELFF
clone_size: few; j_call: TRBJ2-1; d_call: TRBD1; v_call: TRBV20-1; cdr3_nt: TGCAGTGCCCGACCGACAGGGAAGCAGTTCTTC; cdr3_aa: CSARPTGKQFF
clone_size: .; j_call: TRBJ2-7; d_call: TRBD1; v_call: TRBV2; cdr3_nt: TGTGCCAGCAGTGACCAGGGACAGATCTACGAGCAGTACTTC; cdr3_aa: CASSDQGQIYEQYF
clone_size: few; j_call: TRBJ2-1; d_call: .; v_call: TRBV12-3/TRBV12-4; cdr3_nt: TGTGCCAGCAAAAACGACACCTACAATGAGCAGTTCTTC; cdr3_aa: CASKNDTYNEQFF